This passage covers 18 T cell receptor beta chains from one sample sequenced in a study of shared clonotypes between healthy human individuals. The data were produced by immunoSEQ multiplex PCR, yet TCRdb's version contains in-frame clones alone and is incomplete. This sample yields roughly 2.5 million clones, of which 85% to 95% are seen a single time; around 0.15% belongs to the top ten. Sequencing was carried out using naive CD4+ T cells sorted from blood. Indicated subset: CD45RA+ positively selected. The receptors originated from a young man in good health.

The J gene is TRBJ1-6, the V gene TRBV28; 9 nucleotides line up with TRBD1. The CDR3 is 17 residues long. CDR1 is MDHEN, CDR2 SYDVKM, per germline. V trimming: 7 bases; J trimming: 10 bases; junction bases outside the gene matches: 17. The CDR3 reads CASTPTGGTGKGSPLHF. CDR3 coding DNA: TGTGCCAGCACCCCAACGGGGGGGACAGGGAAGGGATCACCCCTCCACTTT.

This sequence joins TRBV6-6 and TRBJ1-2; D remains ambiguous. Trimming left V 6 bases short and J 7 bases short, with 15 bases between. The CDR3 totals 13 residues. Germline CDR1 is MNHNY and CDR2 is SVGAGI (reference sequence). CDR3 protein: CASRWSLVAGYTF. The CDR3 DNA follows: TGTGCCAGCAGATGGTCGTTAGTCGCTGGCTACACCTTC.

The genes are TRBV27 and TRBJ2-1; TRBD2 matches 11 bases. The germline CDR1 and CDR2 sequences are MNHEY and SMNVEV (reference sequence). The CDR3 spans 17 residues. V lost 7 bases, J lost 2 bases, and 10 bases stayed unmatched. The CDR3 sequence: CASNIAGGRSAYNEQFF. The DNA of the CDR3 is TGTGCCAGCAACATAGCGGGAGGGCGTAGCGCCTACAATGAGCAGTTCTTC.

This chain uses TRBV2 with TRBJ2-3; D is tentatively TRBD1 or TRBD2 (6 bases each). Germline V gives CDR1 SNHLY, CDR2 FYNNEI. This CDR3 is 11 amino acids long. V shed 11 bases and J shed 8 bases, with 14 bases lying between them. The CDR3 DNA reads TGTGCCTCTTCAGGGGAGGCTACGCAGTATTTT. Its protein is CASSGEATQYF.

This chain links TRBV18 with TRBJ1-2; tentative D call: TRBD1 (5 bases). CDR1 is KGHSH, CDR2 LQKENI, per germline. The V end was cut by 3 bases, the J end by 1 base, with 15 bases between. The CDR3 sequence is 16 residues long. This CDR3 reads CASSPVGSGHNYGYTF. The DNA of the CDR3 is TGTGCCAGCTCACCCGTCGGGTCAGGGCATAACTATGGCTACACCTTC.

The chain recombines TRBV2 with TRBJ1-2, with D tentatively TRBD1 (5 bases). CDR1 is SNHLY and CDR2 is FYNNEI in the germline V gene. V dropped 6 bases and J dropped 4 bases, with 21 bases sitting between them. The CDR3 spans 16 residues. CDR3 coding DNA: TGTGCCAGCAGCGCTACCCTTCTCGGGGGTAGCTATGGCTACACCTTC. Translated, it gives CASSATLLGGSYGYTF.

Comments on this clone: Within the sample, other DNA sequences also encode this same CDR3. This chain uses TRBV6-5 with TRBJ2-7; 8 positions agree with TRBD2. Unmatched junction bases numbered 8, after V lost 6 bases and J lost 4 bases. Germline V gives CDR1 MNHEY, CDR2 SVGAGI. This CDR3 is built from 14 residues. In DNA, the CDR3 is TGTGCCAGCAGAAGAACTAGCGGCCCTTACGAGCAGTACTTC. Translating gives CASRRTSGPYEQYF.

The V call is TRBV5-6, the J call TRBJ2-5, with 8 bases matching TRBD2. V was clipped by 1 base and J by 5 bases; unmatched bases: 10. The CDR3 spans 16 residues. CDR1 and CDR2 (germline): SGHDT, YYEEEE. The CDR3 DNA reads as TGTGCCAGCAGCTTGTTGGGTCGGGAGGGTGAGGAGACCCAGTACTTC. Translation gives CASSLLGREGEETQYF.

The rearrangement links TRBV10-3 to TRBJ1-6; D is possibly TRBD1 (6 bases). The CDR3 is 16 amino acids. Trimming stripped 4 bases from V and 1 base from J, with 11 bases between. Germline lookup yields CDR1 ENHRY and CDR2 SYGVKD. In nucleotides, the CDR3 is TGTGCCATCAGTGCCACAGGGATTTCCTATAATTCACCCCTCCACTTT. Translation gives CAISATGISYNSPLHF.

This chain connects TRBV27 to TRBJ1-1; D is possibly TRBD1 (6 bases). Germline V gene data show CDR1 as MNHEY and CDR2 as SMNVEV (reference sequence). The CDR3 has 16 residues. Trimming cost V 4 bases and J 7 bases, with 22 bases left between them. The CDR3 is CASSSQRGWAGVEAFF. The CDR3 nucleotides read TGTGCCAGCAGTTCCCAACGGGGGTGGGCAGGGGTTGAAGCTTTCTTT.

Concerning this clone: The sample contains more than one DNA sequence encoding this CDR3. The gene calls are TRBV6-5 and TRBJ1-3; D not resolved. CDR3 length: 16 amino acids. Trimming removed 0 bases from V and 1 base from J, with 10 bases in between. Per the germline V gene, CDR1 is MNHEY and CDR2 is SVGAGI. The DNA of the CDR3 is TGTGCCAGCAGTTACTCGAGTGGTTTATCTGGAAACACCATATATTTT. Translation: CASSYSSGLSGNTIYF.

This clone was seen a handful of times. The genes are TRBV30 and TRBJ1-5; 11 nucleotides match TRBD1. The CDR3 contains 14 residues. Per germline, CDR1 GTSNPN and CDR2 SVGIG (reference sequence). The J segment lost 1 base and the V segment lost 8 bases, leaving 4 bases of the junction unmatched. The CDR3 protein is CAVGQGASNQPQHF. Written as DNA, the CDR3 is TGTGCCGTAGGACAGGGGGCGAGCAATCAGCCCCAGCATTTT.

Concerning this clone: The same CDR3 arises from other DNA sequences in this sample as well. The chain couples TRBV19 to TRBJ1-1; no clear D gene. V was trimmed by 4 bases and J by 0 bases, leaving 12 bases between them. This CDR3 is built from 15 residues. Germline CDR1 LNHDA, CDR2 SQIVND (reference sequence). The DNA of the CDR3 is TGTGCCAGTAGTACGAGACAAGTCATGAACACTGAAGCTTTCTTT. Translation: CASSTRQVMNTEAFF.

The chain joins TRBV5-4 to TRBJ2-3, with 12 bases that match TRBD2. Looked up from germline, CDR1 is SGHNT and CDR2 is YYREEE (reference sequence). There are 15 residues in the CDR3. Trimming took 4 bases from V and 4 from J; bases not matched to a gene: 4. This chain's CDR3 is CASSRLAGEADTQYF. DNA of the CDR3: TGTGCCAGCAGCCGACTAGCGGGGGAAGCAGATACGCAGTATTTT.

This rearrangement joins TRBV5-1 to TRBJ2-6, with D tentatively TRBD2 (5 bases). Germline V gene data show CDR1 as SGHRS and CDR2 as YFSETQ. The CDR3 is 14 residues long. V was shortened by 9 bases and J by 2 bases, with 12 bases between the two germline ends. Here the CDR3 DNA reads TGCGCCACCCAGCGAGGGACTGGGGCCAACGTCCTGACTTTC. It encodes CATQRGTGANVLTF.

This clone was counted a single time. The chain joins TRBV19 to TRBJ2-2; a weak D match, TRBD1 (5 bases). Germline V gene lookup returns CDR1 LNHDA and CDR2 SQIVND (reference sequence). There are 15 residues in the CDR3. V lost 3 bases and J lost 10, with 18 bases in between. CDR3 residues: CASSMETAPREELFF. CDR3 bases: TGTGCCAGTAGTATGGAGACAGCCCCTCGCGAGGAGCTGTTTTTT.

CDR3 nucleotide sequence: TGTGCCAGCAGTGAAGCGGGGTACGGGGGTTTAGAGACCCAGTACTTC. Amino acid sequence: CASSEAGYGGLETQYF. This sequence joins TRBV6-1 and TRBJ2-5; the D gene is possibly TRBD2 (6 bases). Trimming stripped 0 bases from V and 4 bases from J, with 15 bases between. The CDR3 length is 16 residues. From germline, CDR1 is MNHNS and CDR2 SASEGT.

The gene calls are TRBV7-8 and TRBJ1-2; a weak D match, TRBD1 (5 bases). CDR3 length: 13 residues. The ends were cut back, 5 bases at V and 4 bases at J, with 11 bases in the middle. Germline CDR1 is SGHVS and CDR2 is FQNEAQ. The CDR3 spells CASSPSGGYGYTF. The CDR3 DNA sequence: TGTGCCAGCAGCCCCAGCGGGGGCTATGGCTACACCTTC.